Below are 8 T cell receptor beta chains sequenced from a single sample in a study of blood T cell repertoires in COVID-19. Repertoires were generated with immunoSEQ multiplex PCR, while TCRdb's copy carries only in-frame clones and drops some. The sample has roughly 350,000 clones, about 92% seen once. The sample taken for sequencing was PBMCs or T cells enriched from blood (not recorded which). Every receptor here comes from a woman aged 25 to 39 who had recovered from COVID-19.

This chain links TRBV11-3 with TRBJ1-6; 7 positions match TRBD1. V was clipped by 5 bases and J by 6 bases; unmatched bases: 4. Germline V CDR1 and CDR2: SGHNT, YENEEA. The CDR3 consists of 14 residues. CDR3 DNA: TGTGCCAGCAGCCGAGGGACAGCTAATTCACCCCTCCACTTT. Protein: CASSRGTANSPLHF.

The J gene is TRBJ2-7, the V gene TRBV5-1; 8 bases agree with TRBD2. The CDR3 covers 14 residues. Trimming removed 4 bases from V and 5 bases from J; junction bases left unmatched: 8. The V gene's germline CDR1 is SGHRS and CDR2 YFSETQ. Here the CDR3 reads CASSPGLGENEQYF. The CDR3 coding sequence is TGCGCCAGCAGCCCGGGACTAGGGGAAAACGAGCAGTACTTC.

V gene TRBV19 combines with J gene TRBJ1-5; D gene uncertain. Germline V gene lookup returns CDR1 LNHDA and CDR2 SQIVND (reference sequence). The CDR3 extends over 13 amino acids. Trimming removed 8 bases from V and 0 bases from J, with 8 bases in between. The CDR3 reads CASGDYSNQPQHF. The CDR3 coding sequence is TGTGCCAGTGGCGACTATAGCAATCAGCCCCAGCATTTT.

This clone turned up a few times. This rearrangement joins TRBV7-6 to TRBJ2-1; 9 bases are shared with TRBD2. The ends lost 5 bases at V and 5 bases at J; junction bases unmatched: 7. The CDR3 is 15 amino acids. CDR1 is SGHVS and CDR2 is FNYEAQ in the germline V gene. The CDR3 sequence is CASSAVAGVDNEQFF. In DNA, the CDR3 is TGTGCCAGCAGCGCGGTAGCGGGAGTAGACAATGAGCAGTTCTTC.

CDR3 nucleotide sequence: TGTGCCACCAGCAGAGATCTGGAGGGTAAAGCTTTCTTT. Protein: CATSRDLEGKAFF. The chain recombines TRBV15 with TRBJ1-1, with D hard to call. The CDR3 spans 13 residues. The V gene's germline CDR1 is LNHNV and CDR2 YYDKDF (reference sequence). Trimming stripped 0 bases from V and 9 bases from J, with 11 bases between.

The chain combines TRBV9 with TRBJ2-5; 10 bases map to TRBD2. V was pared by 0 bases and J by 5 bases, with 1 base of the junction left unmatched. This CDR3 has 14 residues. From germline, CDR1 is SGDLS and CDR2 YYNGEE. Written as DNA, the CDR3 is TGTGCCAGCAGCGTAGCTAGCGGGAGTGAGACCCAGTACTTC. This sequence encodes CASSVASGSETQYF.

The chain is built from TRBV5-1 and TRBJ2-2, with D perhaps TRBD2 (6 bases). Trimming stripped 0 bases from V and 1 base from J, with 10 bases between. The germline CDR1 and CDR2 sequences are SGHRS and YFSETQ. This CDR3 comprises 16 residues. The CDR3 here is CASSLDLGRNTGELFF. The CDR3, as DNA: TGCGCCAGCAGCTTGGACCTCGGGAGGAACACCGGGGAGCTGTTTTTT. Combining the CDR3 with reference TRBV5-1 and TRBJ2-2 gives the whole variable domain KAGVTQTPRYLIKTRGQQVTLSCSPISGHRSVSWYQQTPGQGLQFLFEYFSETQRNKGNFPGRFSGRQFSNSRSEMNVSTLELGDSALYLCASSLDLGRNTGELFFGEGSRLTVL.

The chain is built from TRBV5-4 and TRBJ1-2; D is unclear. Germline CDR1 is SGHNT and CDR2 is YYREEE (reference sequence). This CDR3 has 15 amino acids. Trimming shortened V by 3 bases and J by 3 bases, and 15 bases separated the two germline ends. The CDR3 DNA reads TGTGCCAGCAGCTACGGACTCCAACGGGACTATGGCTACACCTTC. Its protein product is CASSYGLQRDYGYTF.